This is a list of T cell receptor beta chains from one sample in a study of cytomegalovirus exposure and HLA in healthy donors. This table comes from immunoSEQ multiplex PCR, and its TCRdb copy is limited to in-frame clones, with some not included. The repertoire holds more than 95,000 clones, with about 70% as singletons. Sequencing used PBMCs. These receptors came from a woman aged 70-85 years in good health and CMV-seropositive. CDR3s include the opening cysteine and the closing phenylalanine or tryptophan.

V,CDR3
TRBV4-2,CASSQVGGTGELFF
TRBV7-9,CASSSGGTGATGELFF
TRBV2,CASSRDRDEKLFF
TRBV5-6,CASSFLLPSGGTQETQYF
TRBV30,CAWSVLPHSDEQFF
TRBV27,CASSLQGYGYTF
TRBV28,CASRPMTGAYTEAFF
TRBV5-1,CASSGPTGDTGELFF
TRBV7-2,CASSLVPGGPQETQYF
TRBV6-5,CASTQAPILHNEQFF
TRBV4-2,CASSRRQGTTGELFF
TRBV18,CASSTGQAINYGYTF
TRBV28,CASRLGTSYEQYF
TRBV11-2,CASSGRGYEQYF
TRBV7-3,CASSGTGVGEAFF
TRBV10-2,CASEMGQGLADTYNEQFF
TRBV18,CASSRARGGQETQYF
TRBV27,CASSLSGQGAAPLHF
TRBV7-7,CASSSVAGGAVEQFF
TRBV7-8,CASSPALRANQPQHF
TRBV29-1,CSLGQGSGEAFF
TRBV7-7,CASSLDMNTEAFF
TRBV2,CASSEMGDRGSYNEQFF
TRBV2,CASSRQGLLEKLFF
TRBV6-6,CASSYSGGGAPKYF
TRBV7-9,CASSSTTAFGYGYTF
TRBV5-1,CASSLTGADSPLHF
TRBV28,CASSLGRGPRQETQYF
TRBV27,CASSFGGAGYEQYF
TRBV7-9,CASSFEPPGPETQYF
TRBV28,CASGQGNTGELFF
TRBV5-5,CASSSTQGAPSGNQPQHF
TRBV11-2,CASSITGARNEKLFF
TRBV4-1,CASSQDGRGYNQPQHF
TRBV6-6,CASSPTGGYFQPQHF
TRBV18,CASSEVMRIIVDETQYF
TRBV6-6,CASTRGQGVMNTEAFF
TRBV6-1,CAVESGSIDEQYF
TRBV27,CASSFYAGQGRETQYF
TRBV6-6,CASRNTQGPDTGELFF
TRBV27,CASSVGTGNQPQHF
TRBV5-5,CASSETGLNTEAFF
TRBV19,CASSMYLVDSNNEQFF
TRBV7-9,CASSSSGASDTQYF
TRBV2,CASSAGQGYGANVLTF
TRBV28,CASSRGHVQETQYF
TRBV4-3,CASSQEKEISYEQYF
TRBV7-9,CASSFTGLTEAFF
TRBV5-6,CASSLGRGLYYGYTF
TRBV6-1,CASLNRGAGNQPQHF
TRBV5-1,CASSWGQRELFF
TRBV2,CASSDSGGGYYGYTF
TRBV19,CASSNVLPRQGAEGTYEQYF
TRBV11-3,CASSLDGTSGTDTQYF
TRBV5-1,CASSLVGLSTDTQYF
TRBV4-1,CASSQWDSGQPQHF
TRBV2,CASSVELEGKLFF
TRBV28,CASSLLDNEQYF